The clone carrying this T cell receptor beta chain has just a few counts. Its antigen remains unidentified. The data originate from a study of T cell responses to AZD1222 COVID-19 vaccine. Study outcomes and limitations: Among the donors, most were white British and more were female, and clonal diversity was possibly underestimated. Baseline testing showed seropositivity in only six or seven AZD1222 recipients. Two doses of AZD1222 preceded a rise in Spike-specific TCR breadth and depth.

Germline CDR1 is SGHAT and CDR2 is FQNNGV. The CDR3 is 14 residues long. V was shortened by 3 bases and J by 4 bases, with 12 bases between the two germline ends. This table comes from immunoSEQ multiplex PCR, and its TCRdb copy is limited to in-frame clones, with some not included. The sample lists more than 85,000 clones, about 88% occurring once. Sequencing was performed on peripheral blood, taken 28 days after the second AZD1222 dose. V and J are TRBV11-2 and TRBJ1-2; D might be TRBD1 (5 bases). This TCR came from an adult who received the AZD1222 COVID-19 vaccine. In DNA, the CDR3 is TGTGCCAGCAGCTTCCCCCGACAGTCCTATGGCTACACCTTC. Protein sequence: CASSFPRQSYGYTF.